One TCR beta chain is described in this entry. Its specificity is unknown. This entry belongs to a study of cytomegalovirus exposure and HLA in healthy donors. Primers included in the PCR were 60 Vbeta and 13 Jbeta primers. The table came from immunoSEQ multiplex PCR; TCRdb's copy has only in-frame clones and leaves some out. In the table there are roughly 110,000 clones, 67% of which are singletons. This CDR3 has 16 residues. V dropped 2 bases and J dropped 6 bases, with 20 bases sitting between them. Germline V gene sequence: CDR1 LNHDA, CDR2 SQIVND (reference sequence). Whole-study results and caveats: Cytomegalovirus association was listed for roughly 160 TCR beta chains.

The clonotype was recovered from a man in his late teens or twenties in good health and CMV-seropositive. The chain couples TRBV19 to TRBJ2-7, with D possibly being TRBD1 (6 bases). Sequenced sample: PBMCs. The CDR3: CASSITLWGTSGEQYF. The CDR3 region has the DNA TGTGCCAGTAGTATAACTTTGTGGGGGACATCTGGCGAGCAGTACTTC. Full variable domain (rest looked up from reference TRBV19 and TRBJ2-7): DGGITQSPKYLFRKEGQNVTLSCEQNLNHDAMYWYRQDPGQGLRLIYYSQIVNDFQKGDIAEGYSVSREKKESFPLTVTSAQKNPTAFYLCASSITLWGTSGEQYFGPGTRLTVT.